These T cell receptor beta chains were read from a single sample in a study of cytomegalovirus exposure and HLA in healthy donors. Sequencing was performed with immunoSEQ multiplex PCR; in TCRdb, only in-frame clones are kept and a portion is missing. The sample has approximately 200,000 clones; about 90% are singletons. Sequenced input: PBMCs. These receptor sequences come from a young woman in good health and CMV-seronegative. Each CDR3 is given with its conserved first and last residue. A D gene is named only where the DNA matches it firmly. Clone size appears in some rows only: once, few, many, or a class for an expanded clone.

abundance	j_gene	v_gene	d_gene	CDR3nt	CDR3aa
NA	TRBJ2-7	TRBV29-1	NA	TGCAGCGTTCGCGACAGAGTTGCGATGAGGGAGCAGTACTTC	CSVRDRVAMREQYF
NA	TRBJ2-1	TRBV28	NA	TGTGCCAGCACACCCCCACCCCGTGACAGCTCAAGAAATGAGCAGTTCTTC	CASTPPPRDSSRNEQFF
NA	TRBJ2-3	TRBV7-6	NA	TGTGCCAGCAGCTTAGAGGCGGTGAGCACAGATACGCAGTATTTT	CASSLEAVSTDTQYF
NA	TRBJ2-3	TRBV6-5	NA	TGTGCCAGCAGACCGACTCATGCAACAGATACGCAGTATTTT	CASRPTHATDTQYF
NA	TRBJ2-1	TRBV7-2	NA	TGTGCCAGCAGCTTATTCGATCCGGGTGAGCAGTTCTTC	CASSLFDPGEQFF
NA	TRBJ1-5	TRBV10-3	NA	TGTGCCATCAGTGAGTCGTGGCCTGAAAGCAATCAGCCCCAGCATTTT	CAISESWPESNQPQHF
NA	TRBJ1-4	TRBV12-5	TRBD1	TGTGCTAGTGGTTCCGGGACAGAGAATGAAAAACTGTTTTTT	CASGSGTENEKLFF
NA	TRBJ2-1	TRBV10-3	NA	TGTGCCATCAGTCCAAAAAATGAGCAGTTCTTC	CAISPKNEQFF
NA	TRBJ2-2	TRBV27	TRBD2	TGTGCCAGCAGCCATGGACTAGCGGGGCTTGCCGGGGAGCTGTTTTTT	CASSHGLAGLAGELFF
NA	TRBJ2-1	TRBV10-3	TRBD2	TGTGCCATCAATCGGAGTCCCGTAGCGGGATCCCCAGGGGATGAGCAGTTCTTC	CAINRSPVAGSPGDEQFF
NA	TRBJ2-1	TRBV9	TRBD2	TGTGCCAGCAGCGTAGGAGCGGGAGCCTACAATGAGCAGTTCTTC	CASSVGAGAYNEQFF
NA	TRBJ1-3	TRBV9	TRBD1	TGTGCCAGCAGCGTAGCTGGGACAGGGGCCGGAAACACCATATATTTT	CASSVAGTGAGNTIYF
NA	TRBJ2-7	TRBV19	NA	TGTGCCAGTAGTATAGATCTAGCTTACGAGCAGTACTTC	CASSIDLAYEQYF
NA	TRBJ1-1	TRBV6-5	NA	TGTGCCAGCAGTTGGCAGGGCACTGAAGCTTTCTTT	CASSWQGTEAFF
NA	TRBJ2-3	TRBV10-3	NA	TGTGCCCTGAGGGGCACAGATACGCAGTATTTT	CALRGTDTQYF
once	TRBJ2-5	TRBV5-4	NA	TGTGCCAGCAGCTTGGGTAGCGAAGAGACCCAGTACTTC	CASSLGSEETQYF
NA	TRBJ2-7	TRBV11-2	NA	TGTGCCAGCAGCCCACAGACGGGAGCTGCCTACGAGCAGTACTTC	CASSPQTGAAYEQYF
NA	TRBJ1-3	TRBV30	TRBD1	TGTGCCTGGAGTGTACGTCTTAGGGGACAGACTGGAAACACCATATATTTT	CAWSVRLRGQTGNTIYF
NA	TRBJ2-3	TRBV7-9	NA	TGTGCCAGCAGCTTAGTAGGGGGGGTTACAGATACGCAGTATTTT	CASSLVGGVTDTQYF
NA	TRBJ2-1	TRBV5-4	TRBD2	TGTGCCAGCAGTCCCGGGCCTCTGGGGAGGGATGAGCAGTTCTTC	CASSPGPLGRDEQFF
NA	TRBJ1-6	TRBV11-3	TRBD1	TGTGCCAGCAGCCGGGACAGACGATTGGGTTCACCCCTCCACTTT	CASSRDRRLGSPLHF
NA	TRBJ2-5	TRBV2	NA	TGTGCCAGCAGTGAAGCGCCACCAGGGACAATCCAAGAGACCCAGTACTTC	CASSEAPPGTIQETQYF
once	TRBJ2-7	TRBV28	TRBD1	TGTGCCAGCCTCACAGGGGGCGAACACTACGAGCAGTACTTC	CASLTGGEHYEQYF
few	TRBJ2-7	TRBV4-1	TRBD1	TGCGCCAGCAGCGAGCGGACAGGGGCCTCCTACGAGCAGTACTTC	CASSERTGASYEQYF
NA	TRBJ2-2	TRBV5-4	NA	TGTGCCAGCAGCTTGAGAATAGCGAACACCGGGGAGCTGTTTTTT	CASSLRIANTGELFF
NA	TRBJ1-5	TRBV28	TRBD1	TGTGCCAGCAGCCGGGACAGACCATATCAGCCCCAGCATTTT	CASSRDRPYQPQHF